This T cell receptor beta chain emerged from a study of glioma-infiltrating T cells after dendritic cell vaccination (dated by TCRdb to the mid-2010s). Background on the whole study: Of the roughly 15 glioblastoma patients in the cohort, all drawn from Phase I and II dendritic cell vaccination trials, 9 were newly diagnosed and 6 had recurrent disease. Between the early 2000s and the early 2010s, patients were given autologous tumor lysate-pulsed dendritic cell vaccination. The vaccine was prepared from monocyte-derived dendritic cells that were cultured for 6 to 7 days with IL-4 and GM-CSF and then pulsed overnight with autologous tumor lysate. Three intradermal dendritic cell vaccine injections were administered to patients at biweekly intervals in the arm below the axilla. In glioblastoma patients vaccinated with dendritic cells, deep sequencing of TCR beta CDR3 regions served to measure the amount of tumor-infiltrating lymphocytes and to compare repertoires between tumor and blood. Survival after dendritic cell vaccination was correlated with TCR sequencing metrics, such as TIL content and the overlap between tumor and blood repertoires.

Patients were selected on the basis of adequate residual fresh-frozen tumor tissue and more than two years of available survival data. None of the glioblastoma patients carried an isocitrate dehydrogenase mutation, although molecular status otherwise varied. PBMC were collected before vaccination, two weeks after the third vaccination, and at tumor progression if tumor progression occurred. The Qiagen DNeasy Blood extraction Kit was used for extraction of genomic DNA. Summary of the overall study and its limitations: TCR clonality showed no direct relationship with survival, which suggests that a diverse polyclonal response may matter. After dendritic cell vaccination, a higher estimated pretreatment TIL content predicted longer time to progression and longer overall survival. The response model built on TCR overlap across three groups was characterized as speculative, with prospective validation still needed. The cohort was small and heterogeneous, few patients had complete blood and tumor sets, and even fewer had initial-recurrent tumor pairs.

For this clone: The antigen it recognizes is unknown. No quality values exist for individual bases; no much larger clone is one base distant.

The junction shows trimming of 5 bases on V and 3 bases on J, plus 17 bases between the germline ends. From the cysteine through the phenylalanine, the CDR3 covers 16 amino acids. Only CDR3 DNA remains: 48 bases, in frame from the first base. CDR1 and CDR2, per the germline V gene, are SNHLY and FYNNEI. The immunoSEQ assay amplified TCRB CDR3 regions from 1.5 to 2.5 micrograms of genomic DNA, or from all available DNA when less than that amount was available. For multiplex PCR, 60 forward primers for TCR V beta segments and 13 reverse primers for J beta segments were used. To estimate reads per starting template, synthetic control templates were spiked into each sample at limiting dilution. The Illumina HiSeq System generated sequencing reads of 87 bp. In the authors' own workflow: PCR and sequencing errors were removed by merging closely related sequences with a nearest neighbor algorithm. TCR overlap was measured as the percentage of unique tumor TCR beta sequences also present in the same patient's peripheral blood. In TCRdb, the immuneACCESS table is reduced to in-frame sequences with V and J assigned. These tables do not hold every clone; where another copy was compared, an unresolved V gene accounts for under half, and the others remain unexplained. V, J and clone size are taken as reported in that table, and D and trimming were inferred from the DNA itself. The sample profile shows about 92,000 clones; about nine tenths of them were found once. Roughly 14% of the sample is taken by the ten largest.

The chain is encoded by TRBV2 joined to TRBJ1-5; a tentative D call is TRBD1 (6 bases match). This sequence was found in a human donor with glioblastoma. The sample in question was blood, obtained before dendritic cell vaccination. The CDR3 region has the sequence CASSQGQGFSNQPQHF. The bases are TGTGCCAGCAGTCAGGGACAAGGGTTTTCCAATCAGCCCCAGCATTTT.